These 9 T cell receptor beta chains share one sample of origin, sequenced in a study of cytomegalovirus exposure and HLA in healthy donors. This PCR relied on a set of 60 Vbeta primers and 13 Jbeta primers. Libraries were prepared by immunoSEQ multiplex PCR; TCRdb keeps only in-frame clonotypes and omits some of them. This sample has approximately 100,000 clones; about two thirds occur once, and the top ten carry about 2.5%. Sequenced: PBMCs. These receptors all come from a female donor in good health and CMV-seronegative.

The chain is built from TRBV6-5 and TRBJ1-1; 7 nucleotides align to TRBD1. Trimming removed 5 bases from V and 3 bases from J; junction bases left unmatched: 6. The length of the CDR3 is 14 residues. CDR1 is MNHEY, CDR2 SVGAGI, per germline. The CDR3 sequence: CASSPTGEDTEAFF. In nucleotides, the CDR3 is TGTGCCAGCAGTCCTACAGGGGAGGACACTGAAGCTTTCTTT.

The sample holds a few counts of this clone. The rearrangement links TRBV28 to TRBJ2-1; 9 nucleotides align to TRBD1. This CDR3 spans 16 amino acids. CDR1 is MDHEN, CDR2 SYDVKM, per germline. The trim removed 5 bases at V and 0 bases at J, leaving 5 bases unmatched. The CDR3 spells CASSATGGGSYNEQFF. The CDR3, as DNA: TGTGCCAGCAGTGCAACAGGGGGCGGCTCCTACAATGAGCAGTTCTTC.

A note on this clone: This same CDR3 is encoded by further DNA sequences in the sample. This chain connects TRBV5-1 to TRBJ1-2; D remains unclear. The CDR3 is made up of 13 amino acids. Trimming stripped 0 bases from V and 1 base from J, with 4 bases between. Per germline, CDR1 SGHRS and CDR2 YFSETQ. CDR3 sequence: CASSLDSNYGYTF. CDR3 coding DNA: TGCGCCAGCAGCTTGGACAGTAACTATGGCTACACCTTC. The full variable domain, in which reference TRBV5-1 and TRBJ1-2 provide the parts outside the CDR3, is KAGVTQTPRYLIKTRGQQVTLSCSPISGHRSVSWYQQTPGQGLQFLFEYFSETQRNKGNFPGRFSGRQFSNSRSEMNVSTLELGDSALYLCASSLDSNYGYTFGSGTRLTVV.

The chain carries TRBV5-4 and TRBJ1-2, with D hard to call. From germline, CDR1 is SGHNT and CDR2 YYREEE (reference sequence). The CDR3 covers 16 residues. Between the trimmed V and J ends, which lost 4 bases and 2 bases, there was a span of 18 bases. The CDR3 sequence: CASSRSDFKPNYGYTF. CDR3 bases: TGTGCCAGCAGCCGCTCCGACTTTAAGCCAAACTATGGCTACACCTTC.

CDR3 DNA: TGTGCCAGCAGTAAGAACCCAGGGCGATACGGCTACACCTTC. Its protein is CASSKNPGRYGYTF. The genes are TRBV11-2 and TRBJ1-2; a possible D gene is TRBD1 (5 bases). Trimming stripped 6 bases from V and 8 bases from J, with 19 bases between. CDR1 is SGHAT, CDR2 FQNNGV, per germline. The CDR3 totals 14 residues.

The chain carries TRBV15 and TRBJ2-3, with D perhaps matching TRBD2 (6 bases). The CDR3 covers 14 residues. Germline V CDR1 and CDR2: LNHNV, YYDKDF (reference sequence). V lost 3 bases and J lost 2, with 9 bases in between. CDR3: CATSRGGYTDTQYF. DNA of the CDR3: TGTGCCACCAGCAGGGGAGGATACACAGATACGCAGTATTTT.

This chain links TRBV11-2 with TRBJ2-1, with 12 bases lining up with TRBD2. Trimming took 2 bases from V and 9 from J; bases not matched to a gene: 11. The CDR3 runs to 17 residues. Germline assignment: CDR1 SGHAT and CDR2 FQNNGV. DNA for the CDR3: TGTGCCAGCAGCTTAAACCCGACTAGCGGGAGCTCGGGTGAGCAGTTCTTC. It yields the protein CASSLNPTSGSSGEQFF. The full variable domain, its missing parts supplied by reference TRBV11-2 and TRBJ2-1, is EAGVAQSPRYKIIEKRQSVAFWCNPISGHATLYWYQQILGQGPKLLIQFQNNGVVDDSQLPKDRFSAERLKGVDSTLKIQPAKLEDSAVYLCASSLNPTSGSSGEQFFGPGTRLTVL.

This sequence joins TRBV19 and TRBJ2-7, with 10 bases that match TRBD2. V shed 4 bases, J shed 3 bases, and the junction held 3 bases outside the gene matches. Germline V CDR1 and CDR2: LNHDA, SQIVND (reference sequence). This CDR3 region has 14 residues. The CDR3, as DNA: TGTGCCAGTAGTACAACTAGCGGGGTCTACGAGCAGTACTTC. Its translation: CASSTTSGVYEQYF.

Written as DNA, the CDR3 is TGCGCCAGCAGCTTGGAGGGACTAGGGGCCACCGGGGAGCTGTTTTTT. As protein: CASSLEGLGATGELFF. The gene calls are TRBV5-1 and TRBJ2-2; 8 bases map to TRBD2. The J segment lost 4 bases and the V segment lost 0 bases, leaving 5 bases of the junction unmatched. Germline values: CDR1 SGHRS, CDR2 YFSETQ. The CDR3 totals 16 residues.